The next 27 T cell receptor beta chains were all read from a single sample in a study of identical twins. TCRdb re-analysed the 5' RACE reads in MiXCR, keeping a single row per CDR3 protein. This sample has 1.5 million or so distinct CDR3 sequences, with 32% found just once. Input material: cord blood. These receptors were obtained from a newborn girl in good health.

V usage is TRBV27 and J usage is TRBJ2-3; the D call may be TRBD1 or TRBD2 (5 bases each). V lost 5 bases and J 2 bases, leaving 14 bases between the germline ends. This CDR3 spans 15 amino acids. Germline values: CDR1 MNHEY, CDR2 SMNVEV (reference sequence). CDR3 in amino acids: CASSPPGRNTDTQYF. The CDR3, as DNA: TGTGCCAGCAGTCCCCCGGGGCGGAACACAGATACGCAGTATTTT.

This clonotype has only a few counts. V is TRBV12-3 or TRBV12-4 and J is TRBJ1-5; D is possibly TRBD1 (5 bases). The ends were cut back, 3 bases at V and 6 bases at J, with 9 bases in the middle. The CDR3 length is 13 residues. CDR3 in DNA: TGTGCCAGCAGTTTTGGCAGGGTTCAGCCCCAGCATTTT. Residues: CASSFGRVQPQHF.

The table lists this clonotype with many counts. CDR3 sequence: CSARRPSSYNEQFF. The CDR3 DNA sequence: TGCAGTGCTAGGCGGCCCAGCTCCTACAATGAGCAGTTCTTC. The genes are TRBV20-1 and TRBJ2-1; no clear D. Trimming took 3 bases from V and 0 from J, leaving 9 bases between them. The CDR3 runs 14 residues. Germline V gene sequence: CDR1 DFQATT, CDR2 SNEGSKA (reference sequence).

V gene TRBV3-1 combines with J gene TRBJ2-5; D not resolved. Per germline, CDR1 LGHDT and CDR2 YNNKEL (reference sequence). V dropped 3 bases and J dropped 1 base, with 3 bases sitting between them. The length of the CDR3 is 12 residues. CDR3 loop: CASSHFQETQYF. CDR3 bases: TGTGCCAGCAGCCACTTCCAAGAGACCCAGTACTTC.

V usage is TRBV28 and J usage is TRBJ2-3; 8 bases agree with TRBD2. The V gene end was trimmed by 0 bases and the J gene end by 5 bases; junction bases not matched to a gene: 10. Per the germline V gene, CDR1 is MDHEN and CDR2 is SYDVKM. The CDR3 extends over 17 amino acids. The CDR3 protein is CASSLWNGRAAGDTQYF. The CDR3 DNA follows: TGTGCCAGCAGTTTATGGAACGGGAGGGCCGCGGGAGATACGCAGTATTTT.

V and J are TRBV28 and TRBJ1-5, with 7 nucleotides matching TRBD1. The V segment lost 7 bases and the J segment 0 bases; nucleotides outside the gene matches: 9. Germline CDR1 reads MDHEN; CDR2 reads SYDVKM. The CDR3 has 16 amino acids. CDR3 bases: TGTGCCAGCACTGGCCGGGACAGCTATAGCAATCAGCCCCAGCATTTT. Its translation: CASTGRDSYSNQPQHF.

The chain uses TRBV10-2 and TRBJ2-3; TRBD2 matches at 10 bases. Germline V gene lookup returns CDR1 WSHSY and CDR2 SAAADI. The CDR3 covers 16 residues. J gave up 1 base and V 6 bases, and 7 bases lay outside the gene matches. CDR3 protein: CASRGSSGGGTDTQYF. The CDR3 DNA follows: TGCGCCAGCAGGGGTTCTAGCGGGGGAGGCACAGATACGCAGTATTTT.

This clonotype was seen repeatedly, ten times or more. CDR3 in DNA: TGTGCCAGCAGTTTAGTAGCGGCCTCCTACAATGAGCAGTTCTTC. Encoded protein: CASSLVAASYNEQFF. The rearrangement uses TRBV27 and TRBJ2-1, with D perhaps matching TRBD2 (6 bases). The germline gives CDR1 MNHEY, CDR2 SMNVEV (reference sequence). Trimming removed 2 bases at V and 0 bases at J, with 8 bases between. CDR3 length: 15 residues.

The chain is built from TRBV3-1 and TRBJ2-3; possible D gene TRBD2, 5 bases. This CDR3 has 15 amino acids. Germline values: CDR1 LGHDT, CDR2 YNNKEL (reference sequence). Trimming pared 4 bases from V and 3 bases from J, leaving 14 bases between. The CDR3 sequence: CASSLLARDTDTQYF. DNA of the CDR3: TGTGCCAGCAGCCTTCTGGCGAGGGATACAGATACGCAGTATTTT.

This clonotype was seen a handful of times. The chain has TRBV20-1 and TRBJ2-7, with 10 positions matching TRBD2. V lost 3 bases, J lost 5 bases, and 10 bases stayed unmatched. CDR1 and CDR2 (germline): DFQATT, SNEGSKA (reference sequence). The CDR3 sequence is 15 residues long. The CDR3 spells CSARHWSSGGDEQYF. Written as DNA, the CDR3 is TGCAGTGCTAGGCATTGGTCTAGCGGGGGAGACGAGCAGTACTTC.

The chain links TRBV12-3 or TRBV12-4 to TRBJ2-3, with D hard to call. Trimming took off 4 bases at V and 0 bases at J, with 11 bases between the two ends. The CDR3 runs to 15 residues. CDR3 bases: TGTGCCAGCAGTTGGCTGGACCTAAGCACAGATACGCAGTATTTT. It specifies CASSWLDLSTDTQYF.

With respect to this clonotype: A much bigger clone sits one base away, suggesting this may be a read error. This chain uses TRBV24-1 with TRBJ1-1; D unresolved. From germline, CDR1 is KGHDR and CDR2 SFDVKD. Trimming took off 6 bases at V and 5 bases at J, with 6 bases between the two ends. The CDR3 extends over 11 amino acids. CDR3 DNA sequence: TGTGCCACCAGTTACGGGACTGAAGCTTTCTTT. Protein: CATSYGTEAFF.

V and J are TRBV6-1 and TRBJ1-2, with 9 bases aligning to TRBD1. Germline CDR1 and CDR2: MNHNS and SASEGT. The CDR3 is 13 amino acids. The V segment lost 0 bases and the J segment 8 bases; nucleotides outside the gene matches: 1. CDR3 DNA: TGTGCCAGCAGTGAAGCCGGGACAGGGGGCTACACCTTC. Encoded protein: CASSEAGTGGYTF.

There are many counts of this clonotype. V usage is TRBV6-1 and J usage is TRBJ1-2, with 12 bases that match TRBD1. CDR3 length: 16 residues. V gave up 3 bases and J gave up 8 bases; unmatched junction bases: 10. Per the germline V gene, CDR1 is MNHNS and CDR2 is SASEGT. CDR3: CASSETRDRGPGGYTF. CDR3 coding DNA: TGTGCCAGCAGTGAGACACGGGACAGGGGGCCAGGAGGCTACACCTTC.

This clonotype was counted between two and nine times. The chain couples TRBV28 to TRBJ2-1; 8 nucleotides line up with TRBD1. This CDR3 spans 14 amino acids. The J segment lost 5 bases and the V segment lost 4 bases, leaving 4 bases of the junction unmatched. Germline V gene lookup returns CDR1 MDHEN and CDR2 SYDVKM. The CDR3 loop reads CASSSGGTDNEQFF. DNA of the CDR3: TGTGCCAGCAGTTCAGGGGGCACGGACAATGAGCAGTTCTTC.

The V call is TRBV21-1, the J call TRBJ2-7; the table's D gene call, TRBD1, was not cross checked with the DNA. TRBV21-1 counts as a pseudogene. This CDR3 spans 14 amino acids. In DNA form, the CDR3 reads TGTGCCAGCAGCAAATACGACAGGGGGTACGAGCAGTACTTC. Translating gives CASSKYDRGYEQYF.

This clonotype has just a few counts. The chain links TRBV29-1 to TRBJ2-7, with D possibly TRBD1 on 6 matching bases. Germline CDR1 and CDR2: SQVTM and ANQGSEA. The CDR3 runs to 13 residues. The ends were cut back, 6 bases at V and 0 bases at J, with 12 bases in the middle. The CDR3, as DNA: TGCAGCGTGCAAGACAGGACCTCCTACGAGCAGTACTTC. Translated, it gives CSVQDRTSYEQYF.

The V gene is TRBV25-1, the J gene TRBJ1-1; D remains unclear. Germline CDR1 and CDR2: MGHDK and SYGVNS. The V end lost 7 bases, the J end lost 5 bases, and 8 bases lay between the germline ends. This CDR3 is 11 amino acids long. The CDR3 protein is CASMGRTEAFF. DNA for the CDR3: TGTGCCAGCATGGGGAGGACTGAAGCTTTCTTT.

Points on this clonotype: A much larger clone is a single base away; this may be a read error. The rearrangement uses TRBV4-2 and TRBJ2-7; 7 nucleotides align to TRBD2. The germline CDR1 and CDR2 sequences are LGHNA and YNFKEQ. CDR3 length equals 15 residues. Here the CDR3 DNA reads TGTGCCAGCAGCCGTACGCAGACGAGGGACTACGAGCGGTACTTC. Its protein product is CASSRTQTRDYERYF.

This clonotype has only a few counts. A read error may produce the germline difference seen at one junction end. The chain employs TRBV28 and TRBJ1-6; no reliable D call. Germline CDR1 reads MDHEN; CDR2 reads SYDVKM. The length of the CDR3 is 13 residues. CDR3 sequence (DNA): TGTGCCCTTACTCCCACGCCCGGTTCACCCCCCCACTTT. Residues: CALTPTPGSPPHF.

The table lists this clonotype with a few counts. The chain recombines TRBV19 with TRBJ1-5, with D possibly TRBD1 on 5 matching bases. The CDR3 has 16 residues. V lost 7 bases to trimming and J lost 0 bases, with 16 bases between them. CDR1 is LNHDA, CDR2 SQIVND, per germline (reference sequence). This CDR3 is CASKGPGSYSNQPQHF. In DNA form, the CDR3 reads TGTGCCAGTAAGGGACCAGGGTCATATAGCAATCAGCCCCAGCATTTT.

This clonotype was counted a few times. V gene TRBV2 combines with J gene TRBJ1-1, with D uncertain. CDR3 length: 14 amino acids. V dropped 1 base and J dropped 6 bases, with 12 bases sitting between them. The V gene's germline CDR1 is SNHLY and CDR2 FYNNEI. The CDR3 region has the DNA TGTGCCAGCAGTGAAGTCGACATGGCCGCTGAAGCTTTCTTT. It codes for CASSEVDMAAEAFF. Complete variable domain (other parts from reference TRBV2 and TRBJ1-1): EPEVTQTPSHQVTQMGQEVILRCVPISNHLYFYWYRQILGQKVEFLVSFYNNEISEKSEIFDDQFSVERPDGSNFTLKIRSTKLEDSAMYFCASSEVDMAAEAFFGQGTRLTVV.

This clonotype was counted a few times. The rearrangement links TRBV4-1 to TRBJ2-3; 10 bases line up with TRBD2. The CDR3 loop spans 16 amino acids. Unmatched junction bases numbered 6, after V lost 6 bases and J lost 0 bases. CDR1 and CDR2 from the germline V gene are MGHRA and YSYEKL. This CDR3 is CASRQPTSGSTDTQYF. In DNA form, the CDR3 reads TGCGCCAGCAGGCAACCGACTAGCGGGAGCACAGATACGCAGTATTTT.

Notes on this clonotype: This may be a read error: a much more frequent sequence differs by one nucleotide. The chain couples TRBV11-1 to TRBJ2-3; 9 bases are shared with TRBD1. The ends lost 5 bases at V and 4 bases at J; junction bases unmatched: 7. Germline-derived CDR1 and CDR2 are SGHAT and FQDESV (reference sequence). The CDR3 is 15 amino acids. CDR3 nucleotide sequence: TGTGCCAGCAGCCCCCGGGACAGGGCCGCAGATACGCAGTATTTT. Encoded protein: CASSPRDRAADTQYF.

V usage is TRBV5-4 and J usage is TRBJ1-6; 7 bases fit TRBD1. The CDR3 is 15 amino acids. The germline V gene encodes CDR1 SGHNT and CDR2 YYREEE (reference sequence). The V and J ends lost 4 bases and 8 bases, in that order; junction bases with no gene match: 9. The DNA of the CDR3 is TGTGCCAGCAGCACCCGGGACAGCGTATATTCACCCCTCCACTTT. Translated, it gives CASSTRDSVYSPLHF.

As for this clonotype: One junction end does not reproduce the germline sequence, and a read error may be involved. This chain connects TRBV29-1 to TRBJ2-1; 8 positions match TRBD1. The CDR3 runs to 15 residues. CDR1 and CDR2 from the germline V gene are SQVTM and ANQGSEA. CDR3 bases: TGCAGCGTTGAAGCGAGGACAGGGTCCTATAATGAGCAGTTCTTC. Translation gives CSVEARTGSYNEQFF.

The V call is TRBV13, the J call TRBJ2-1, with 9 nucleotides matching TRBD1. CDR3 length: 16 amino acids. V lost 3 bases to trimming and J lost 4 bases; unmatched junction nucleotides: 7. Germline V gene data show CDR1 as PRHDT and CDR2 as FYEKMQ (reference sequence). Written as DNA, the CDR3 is TGTGCCAGCAGCTTCCTCCGACAGGGGGGGTACAATGAGCAGTTCTTC. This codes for CASSFLRQGGYNEQFF.